This T cell receptor (beta chain) was recorded in a study of shared clonotypes between healthy human individuals (dated by TCRdb to the early 2020s). Background for the entire study: A couple of women and a few men aged 18 to 49 years were included in the cohort. For each donor, CD4 naive and CD4 memory were each run on three plates, CD8 naive on two plates, and CD8 memory on one plate. To estimate repertoire size and how much clonotypes are shared between individuals, the study performed deep sequencing of blood TCR repertoires from roughly five healthy adults. Leukapheresis yielded between about 0.94 and 8.9 billion PBMCs per donor. To increase sequencing depth and limit assay-specific biases, TCR repertoire library preparation and sequencing were carried out by different laboratories using diverse techniques. The investigation overall reported the following: Pairwise subsampling indicated that sequencing depth was expected to affect the degree of clonotype sharing among donors. Sharing across four donors was observed for approximately 5% of naive CD4, less than 4% of naive CD8, 2% to 2.5% of memory CD4, and around 0.4% of memory CD8 clonotypes. The genetic and exposure-history diversity represented was limited by the small number of donors. Sampling was restricted to blood, and TCR repertoires in tissues likely differ from the TCR repertoires found in blood. Compared with non-shared clonotypes, clonotypes shared by all four sorted-subset donors had higher generation probabilities. Rarefaction of sorted-subset datasets indicated incomplete sequencing despite the large sequencing depth. Naive subsets generally had larger estimated clonotype richness than memory subsets.

Points on this clone: It has no known antigen specificity. It has no much larger one-base neighbor in the sample; base qualities were not kept.

The CDR3 sequence holds 11 residues, the cysteine and phenylalanine included. The retained sequence is limited to the CDR3, 33 bases, with the frame set at the first base. CDR1 and CDR2 were assigned from the germline V gene as SNHLY and FYNNEI. The V and J ends are trimmed by 0 bases and 9 bases, leaving 6 bases between them. Healthy HIV-negative adults with no recently reported acute infections or vaccinations were included as donors. Only Caucasian adults living in Nashville, Tennessee, USA were represented among the donors. CD4+ T cells were enriched through magnetic negative selection, after which naive cells were positively selected on CD45RA and the remaining negative fraction served as the memory subset. Blood was collected by leukapheresis, and PBMCs were isolated by Ficoll-Histopaque density gradient centrifugation and then cryopreserved in liquid nitrogen vapor phase. Analytical flow cytometry was used to check the purity and quantity of every magnetically sorted T cell population. Genomic DNA was isolated from every sorted fraction and measured by UV absorbance on a Nanodrop 2000c.

TCR CDR3 regions were amplified from genomic DNA by multiplex PCR using the deep immunoSEQ assay. Genomic DNA extracted from each cell subset was distributed evenly over all wells of several immunoSEQ 96-well plates, and each plate served as one replicate. For sorted subsets, roughly 200 ng of genomic DNA, equivalent to 25,000 to 35,000 T cell genomes, went into each replicate PCR. The purified libraries were quantified using a Qubit 3.0 fluorometer, sized with a Bioanalyzer 2100, and then quantified again using the KAPA Library Quantification kit. Each immunoSEQ 96-well plate was sequenced on its own single-read 150-cycle Illumina NextSeq 550 flow cell. The authors' analysis ran thus. Because the immunoSEQ output included only junctional sequences and no quality scores, the filtering could not be the same as the filtering used for full-length reads. Sequences were annotated with PyIR, a Python wrapper for IgBLAST v1.9, and V/J genes and CDR3 were assigned using IMGT germline references. Any read was removed if the V/J assignment was weak (E-value above 1e-6), the CDR3 was missing, or the read contained stop codons, out-of-frame junctions, or ambiguous translated residues. A V3J clonotype was defined by an identical inferred V gene, J gene, and CDR3 amino acid sequence. Percentage overlap between repertoires was calculated by dividing the number of shared unique clonotypes by the size of the smaller repertoire. Richness of each repertoire was evaluated using RTK rarefaction, the Chao1 estimator, and Recon v2.1 estimates of unobserved clonotypes. Generation probabilities were computed with OLGA for all TCRbeta clonotypes obtained by the gDNA method from several donors. This immuneACCESS table, as held by TCRdb, lists in-frame sequences with V and J called but not all clones. Of the missing ones, under half trace to an unresolved V gene in checked studies; the others have no known cause. D and trimming come from the DNA, and the V and J calls and clone size come from that table. The sample includes fewer than 1.4 million clones, with 75% to 80% observed a single time. 0.5% to 0.65% of the sample goes to the ten largest clones.

Sequencing was performed on memory CD4+ T cells from PBMCs. The sample's cell subset or site label is to be understood as: CD45RA-negative fraction. The receptor comes from a man aged 18-30 years in good health. Some clones in this sample may be carry-over from other donors' samples. The rearranged chain carries TRBV2 and TRBJ2-7; the D gene is unclear. Read as DNA, the sequence is TGTGCCAGCAGTGAAGCGGCATCGCAGTACTTC. Translation gives CASSEAASQYF.